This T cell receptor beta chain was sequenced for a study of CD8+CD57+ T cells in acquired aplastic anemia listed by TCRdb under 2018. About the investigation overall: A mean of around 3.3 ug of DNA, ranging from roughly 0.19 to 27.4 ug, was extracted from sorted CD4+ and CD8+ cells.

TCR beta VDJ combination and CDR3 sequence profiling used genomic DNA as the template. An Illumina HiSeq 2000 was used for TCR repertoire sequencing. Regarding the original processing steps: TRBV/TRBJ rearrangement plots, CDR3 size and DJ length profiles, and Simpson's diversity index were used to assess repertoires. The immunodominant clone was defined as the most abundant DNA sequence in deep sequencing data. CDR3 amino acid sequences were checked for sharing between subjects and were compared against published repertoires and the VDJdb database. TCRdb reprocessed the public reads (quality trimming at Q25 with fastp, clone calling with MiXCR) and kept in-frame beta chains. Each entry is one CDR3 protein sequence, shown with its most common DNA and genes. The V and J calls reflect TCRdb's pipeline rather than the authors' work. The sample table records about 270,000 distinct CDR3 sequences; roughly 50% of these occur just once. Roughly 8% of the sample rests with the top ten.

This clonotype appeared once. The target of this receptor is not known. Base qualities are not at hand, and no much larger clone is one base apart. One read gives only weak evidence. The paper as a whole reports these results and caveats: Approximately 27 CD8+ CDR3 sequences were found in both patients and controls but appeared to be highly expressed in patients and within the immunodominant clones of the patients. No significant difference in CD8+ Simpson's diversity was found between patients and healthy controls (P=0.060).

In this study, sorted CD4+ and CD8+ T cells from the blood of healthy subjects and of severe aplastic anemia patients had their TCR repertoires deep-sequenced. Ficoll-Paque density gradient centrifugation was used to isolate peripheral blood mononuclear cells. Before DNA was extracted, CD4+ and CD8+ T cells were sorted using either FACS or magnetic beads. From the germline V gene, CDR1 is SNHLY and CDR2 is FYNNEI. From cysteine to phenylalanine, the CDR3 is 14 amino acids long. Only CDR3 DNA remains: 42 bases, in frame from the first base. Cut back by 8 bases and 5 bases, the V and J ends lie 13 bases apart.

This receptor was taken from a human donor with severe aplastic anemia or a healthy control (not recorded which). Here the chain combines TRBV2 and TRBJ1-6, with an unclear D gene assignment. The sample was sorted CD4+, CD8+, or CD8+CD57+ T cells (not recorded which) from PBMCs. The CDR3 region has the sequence CASATSRNNSPLHF. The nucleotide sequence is TGTGCCAGCGCCACATCTCGGAATAATTCACCCCTCCACTTT.